Included here is one T cell receptor (beta chain) sequence, with context. Its specificity is unknown. The sample belongs to a study of T cell responses to AZD1222 COVID-19 vaccine. Study-wide results and limits: Two AZD1222 administrations were followed by greater Spike-specific TCR breadth and depth. Spike-spanning, vaccine-associated CD4 TCRs were dominant at 160-218 and 743-854. The donor cohort was predominantly white British with a female majority, and clonal diversity may have been underestimated. Only 5 or 6 AZD1222 recipients were seropositive at baseline.

Losses at the gene ends were 4 bases for V and 14 bases for J; bases not matched to a gene: 7. CDR1 is SGHRS and CDR2 is YFSETQ in the germline V gene. The CDR3 runs 12 residues. Repertoires were generated with immunoSEQ multiplex PCR, while TCRdb's copy carries only in-frame clones and drops some. The sample has 44,000 or so clones; around 80% are singletons. This clonotype originated in an adult in good health. Source: peripheral blood, taken on day 0 of AZD1222 vaccination. This rearrangement joins TRBV5-1 to TRBJ2-4, with 9 bases that match TRBD1. The DNA of the CDR3 is TGCGCCAGCAGCACCGGACAGGGGTCGGAGTACTTC. Translation: CASSTGQGSEYF.